The source of this T cell receptor (beta chain) is a study of shared clonotypes between healthy human individuals. Study results and caveats: Sorted-subset sequencing was shown by rarefaction to be incomplete despite large depth.

The study separated CD4+ cells into CD45RA+ naive and CD45RA-negative memory subsets. Note on this clone: Antigen specificity is unknown.

The germline gives CDR1 SEHNR, CDR2 FQNEAQ (reference sequence). This CDR3 spans 17 amino acids. Trimming removed 0 bases from V and 0 bases from J, with 12 bases in between. Assay: immunoSEQ multiplex PCR; the TCRdb copy retains only in-frame clones and omits some. The sample lists 950,000 to 1,300,000 clones, roughly 80% seen once, with around 1.5% in the top ten. V gene TRBV7-9 combines with J gene TRBJ1-5, with unresolved D. This TCR was sampled from a man aged 18 to 29 in good health. The source material was memory CD4+ T cells sorted from blood. Subset noted: CD45RA-negative fraction. The CDR3 DNA follows: TGTGCCAGCAGCTTAGCGCCCGGGGATTATAGCAATCAGCCCCAGCATTTT. Translating it yields CASSLAPGDYSNQPQHF.